This TCR beta chain was sequenced during a study of cytomegalovirus exposure and HLA in healthy donors. Study-wide points: Most of the TCR beta V segments (in an earlier analysis) were productive either about 87% or about 30% of the time. As a later analysis showed, a missense DCLRE1C variant was linked to trimming of TCR beta V- and J-genes.

The study ran its PCR with 60 Vbeta and 13 Jbeta primers. Clones were read by immunoSEQ multiplex PCR, and TCRdb kept only the in-frame ones, dropping some. The sample has approximately 160,000 clones, roughly four fifths seen once. The V and J ends lost 6 bases and 4 bases, in that order; junction bases with no gene match: 11. CDR3 length equals 17 residues. Germline-derived CDR1 and CDR2 are SGHDT and YYEEEE. As for this clone: Its antigen is not known.

This sequence joins TRBV5-6 and TRBJ2-3, with TRBD2 matching over 13 bases. Input material: PBMCs. The clonotype comes from a man aged 25 to 40 in good health and CMV-seropositive. The CDR3, as DNA: TGTGCCAGCACCCAAAGCGGGACTAGCGGGGTTGCAGATACGCAGTATTTT. Its protein product is CASTQSGTSGVADTQYF.